Listed below are T cell receptor beta chains from one sample, sequenced in a study of T-cell reconstitution after alpha-beta-depleted transplantation in children. Each CDR3 protein gets one entry after TCRdb re-called the PCR reads with MiXCR. Here the sample spans hundreds of thousands of distinct CDR3 sequences, under 8.5% being singletons. The material sequenced was PBMCs, mostly from graft donor cells, taken 360 days after TCRalphabeta/CD19-depleted stem cell transplant. These receptors originate from a male patient aged 2 to 9 who had a stem cell transplant for acute myeloid leukemia, so the T cells may come from the graft donor. Both conserved end residues are part of each CDR3. Each record gives: clone size, D gene, J gene, V gene, CDR3 DNA, CDR3 protein. The D gene is left open where the match is weak. A clone size is listed for some rows: how often the clone was seen (once, few, many), or a class if it is expanded.

clone_size: few; d_call: TRBD2; j_call: TRBJ2-1; v_call: TRBV12-3/TRBV12-4; cdr3_nt: TGTGCCAGCAGTTTCTTGCGGGGGGACTACAATGAGCAGTTCTTC; cdr3_aa: CASSFLRGDYNEQFF
clone_size: many; d_call: .; j_call: TRBJ1-1; v_call: TRBV10-3; cdr3_nt: TGTGCCATCAGTGAGGGACGAGGGTGGACCACTGAAGCTTTCTTT; cdr3_aa: CAISEGRGWTTEAFF
clone_size: many; d_call: TRBD2; j_call: TRBJ2-7; v_call: TRBV10-3; cdr3_nt: TGTGCCATCAGTGAAGGACTAGCGGGGGAGCAGTACTTC; cdr3_aa: CAISEGLAGEQYF
clone_size: .; d_call: TRBD2; j_call: TRBJ2-3; v_call: TRBV20-1; cdr3_nt: TGCAGTGCTCCTTTCGCGGGAGAAGTGGCAGATACGCAGTATTTT; cdr3_aa: CSAPFAGEVADTQYF
clone_size: many; d_call: .; j_call: TRBJ1-1; v_call: TRBV20-1; cdr3_nt: TGCAGTCCCCGGACCTCTGGGACTGAAGCTTTCTTT; cdr3_aa: CSPRTSGTEAFF
clone_size: many; d_call: .; j_call: TRBJ2-7; v_call: TRBV20-1; cdr3_nt: TGCAGTGCTAGAGTTCCCAATTACGAGCAGTACTTC; cdr3_aa: CSARVPNYEQYF
clone_size: few; d_call: .; j_call: TRBJ2-2; v_call: TRBV5-1; cdr3_nt: TGCGCCAGCACTTCGGGAATTATAAACACCGGGGAGCTGTTTTTT; cdr3_aa: CASTSGIINTGELFF
clone_size: few; d_call: .; j_call: TRBJ2-7; v_call: TRBV4-3; cdr3_nt: TGCGCCAGCAGCCAAGATCTGACGGGGGAGGACGAGCAGTACTTC; cdr3_aa: CASSQDLTGEDEQYF
clone_size: many; d_call: .; j_call: TRBJ2-1; v_call: TRBV29-1; cdr3_nt: TGCAGCGTTGTGGGCCGTTACAATGAGCAGTTCTTC; cdr3_aa: CSVVGRYNEQFF
clone_size: few; d_call: TRBD2; j_call: TRBJ2-3; v_call: TRBV29-1; cdr3_nt: TGCAGCGTCCTACGACTAGCGGGAGACCCAGATACGCAGTATTTT; cdr3_aa: CSVLRLAGDPDTQYF
clone_size: many; d_call: .; j_call: TRBJ2-5; v_call: TRBV18; cdr3_nt: TGTGCCAGCTCACCACCGAAGGCGCCGGGCGAGACCCAGTACTTC; cdr3_aa: CASSPPKAPGETQYF
clone_size: few; d_call: .; j_call: TRBJ1-4; v_call: TRBV20-1; cdr3_nt: TGCAGTGCTAGAGGGCCAGGGCGCGGCGGCAGCGTTTCAACTAATGAAAAACTGTTTTTT; cdr3_aa: CSARGPGRGGSVSTNEKLFF
clone_size: many; d_call: .; j_call: TRBJ2-5; v_call: TRBV2; cdr3_nt: TGTGCCAGCAGGAAGCAGGGCATGGGGGAGACCCAGTACTTC; cdr3_aa: CASRKQGMGETQYF
clone_size: few; d_call: .; j_call: TRBJ2-7; v_call: TRBV7-2; cdr3_nt: TGTGCCAGCCGGTCAGCGGCCTTGGAGCAGTACTTC; cdr3_aa: CASRSAALEQYF
clone_size: .; d_call: TRBD2; j_call: TRBJ2-5; v_call: TRBV20-1; cdr3_nt: TGCAGTGCCGCATTACGACCGGGAGCTAGCGGCCAAGAGACCCAGTACTTC; cdr3_aa: CSAALRPGASGQETQYF
clone_size: many; d_call: TRBD1; j_call: TRBJ1-1; v_call: TRBV19; cdr3_nt: TGTGCCAGTAGTTCGACAGGGTGGGACACTGAAGCTTTCTTT; cdr3_aa: CASSSTGWDTEAFF
clone_size: .; d_call: .; j_call: TRBJ1-1; v_call: TRBV5-1; cdr3_nt: TGCGCCAGCAGCGTCTGGGGGTCCACTGAAGCTTTCTTT; cdr3_aa: CASSVWGSTEAFF
clone_size: few; d_call: .; j_call: TRBJ2-3; v_call: TRBV10-3; cdr3_nt: TGTGCCAGCATGGAGGGGGGGCTTGGCACAGATACGCAGTATTTT; cdr3_aa: CASMEGGLGTDTQYF
clone_size: few; d_call: .; j_call: TRBJ2-2; v_call: TRBV3-1; cdr3_nt: TGTGCCAGCAGCCAAGAATACCGGGACTTAAACACCGGGGAGCTGTTTTTT; cdr3_aa: CASSQEYRDLNTGELFF
clone_size: few; d_call: TRBD1; j_call: TRBJ2-1; v_call: TRBV18; cdr3_nt: TGTGCCAGCTCATCCGGGACAGGGGCCCTCAATGAGCAGTTCTTC; cdr3_aa: CASSSGTGALNEQFF
clone_size: many; d_call: TRBD2; j_call: TRBJ2-3; v_call: TRBV7-2; cdr3_nt: TGTGCCAGCAGCTTAAAGGCCGGGAGGCGGACAGATACGCAGTATTTT; cdr3_aa: CASSLKAGRRTDTQYF
clone_size: few; d_call: .; j_call: TRBJ2-4; v_call: TRBV7-2; cdr3_nt: TGTGCCAGCAGCTTAGATCGTGGCATTCAGTACTTC; cdr3_aa: CASSLDRGIQYF
clone_size: .; d_call: .; j_call: TRBJ2-2; v_call: TRBV20-1; cdr3_nt: TGCAGTGCTAGAGAGTTAGACAGGCCGAACACCGGGGAGCTGTTTTTT; cdr3_aa: CSARELDRPNTGELFF
clone_size: .; d_call: TRBD1; j_call: TRBJ2-7; v_call: TRBV6-1; cdr3_nt: TGTGCCAGCACCCGATCCGGGACAGGGTCCTACGAGCAGTACTTC; cdr3_aa: CASTRSGTGSYEQYF
clone_size: .; d_call: .; j_call: TRBJ1-1; v_call: TRBV5-1; cdr3_nt: TGCGCCAGCAGCTTGGCTCTGGGGAACACTGAAGCTTTCTTT; cdr3_aa: CASSLALGNTEAFF
clone_size: .; d_call: .; j_call: TRBJ2-1; v_call: TRBV10-3; cdr3_nt: TGTGCCATCAGTGCTAAGGGGTTTTCTTACAATGAGCAGTTCTTC; cdr3_aa: CAISAKGFSYNEQFF